What follows describes a single T cell receptor beta chain. Method: immunoSEQ multiplex PCR; TCRdb's copy keeps in-frame clones and lacks some. The sample records around 150,000 clones, roughly 79% being singletons. The data were taken from a study of blood T cell repertoires in COVID-19. V shed 4 bases, J shed 4 bases, and the junction held 1 base outside the gene matches. Germline CDR1 and CDR2: LGHNA and YSLEER. The CDR3 loop spans 14 amino acids. The sequence derives from a woman older than 75 with acute or convalescent COVID-19. The sample taken for sequencing was peripheral blood. The chain employs TRBV4-3 and TRBJ2-1; TRBD1 aligns across 10 bases. The CDR3 nucleotides read TGCGCCAGCAGCCGGGGACAGGGGTACAATGAGCAGTTCTTC. The encoded protein is CASSRGQGYNEQFF.